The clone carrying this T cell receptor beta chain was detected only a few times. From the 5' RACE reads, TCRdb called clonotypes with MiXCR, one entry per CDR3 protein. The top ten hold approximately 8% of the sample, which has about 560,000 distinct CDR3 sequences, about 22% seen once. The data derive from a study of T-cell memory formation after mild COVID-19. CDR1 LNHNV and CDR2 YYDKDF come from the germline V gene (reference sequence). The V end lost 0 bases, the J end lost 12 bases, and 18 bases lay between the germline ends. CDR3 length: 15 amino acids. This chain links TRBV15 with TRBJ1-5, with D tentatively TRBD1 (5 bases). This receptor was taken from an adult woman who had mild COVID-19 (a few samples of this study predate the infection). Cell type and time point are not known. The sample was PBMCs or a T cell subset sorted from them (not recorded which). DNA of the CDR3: TGTGCCACCAGCAGAGATCGAGGGAATCCCGGGGGCCAGCATTTT. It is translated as CATSRDRGNPGGQHF.